The table lists the clone carrying this TCR beta chain with a few counts. Its antigen remains unknown. The final CDR3 position lacks the conserved phenylalanine or tryptophan, pointing to a likely read error. The DNA is omitted, as the CDR3 cannot be located on it reliably, and the CDR3 follows TCRdb's listing. Libraries were made from RNA as TCR cDNA, using a modified protocol. A single record per CDR3 protein comes from TCRdb applying MiXCR to the 5' RACE reads. The sample lists fewer than 450,000 distinct CDR3 sequences; 28% were seen once. The data are from a study of identical twins' blood T cells. The overall study: Some 12 libraries, six alpha and six beta, gave around 48 million reads. Study outcomes and limitations: Top TCRbeta clonotypes were shared more with twin than unrelated donors.

The CDR3 is 13 residues long, counting both termini. Germline V CDR1 and CDR2: DFQATT, SNEGSKA (reference sequence). Six healthy women, forming three identical twin pairs, donated samples. Sequencing used PBMCs. The J gene is TRBJ1-2, the V gene TRBV20-1. This TCR derives from a woman aged 18 to 55 in good health. CDR3 amino acids: CSALELREYGYTL.